The 31 T cell receptor beta chains given below trace back to one sample, sequenced in a study of regulatory T cells in long-lasting Graves disease. Through Arm-PCR of CDR3 regions and iRepertoire HTBI primers, TCR beta libraries were built. TCRdb itself ran the multiplex PCR reads through MiXCR, one entry per CDR3 protein. This table has 500,000 to 700,000 distinct CDR3 sequences, 30% appearing once. Time point indicated: persistent/refractory GD, antithyroid drugs over 5 years with positive TRAb. With RNA extracted from PBMCs as input, the TCR library was made. Sequences were derived from peripheral blood mononuclear cells (PBMCs), sampled when the disease was refractory, from a patient treated with antithyroid drugs. The receptors here all came from a female donor with Graves disease.

This chain joins TRBV5-1 and TRBJ1-4; 7 bases are shared with TRBD1. Germline V CDR1 and CDR2: SGHRS, YFSETQ. The CDR3 length is 15 residues. V was clipped by 4 bases and J by 0 bases; unmatched bases: 3. As DNA, the CDR3 is TGCGCCAGCAGCCAGACAGGGTCAACTAATGAAAAACTGTTTTTT. This sequence encodes CASSQTGSTNEKLFF.

This clonotype was found a few times. A much larger clone lies a single base off, so this may be a read error. V and J are TRBV6-2 or TRBV6-3 and TRBJ1-2; no clear D gene. This CDR3 has 13 amino acids. Germline V gene lookup returns CDR1 MNHEY and CDR2 SVGEGT. The CDR3 sequence: CAGSYSSTYGYTF. The CDR3 bases are TGTGCCGGCAGTTACTCTTCGACCTATGGTTACACCTTC.

This clonotype was picked up a small number of times. V gene TRBV19 combines with J gene TRBJ1-4; 7 bases map to TRBD1. Losses at the gene ends were 8 bases for V and 7 bases for J; bases not matched to a gene: 10. The germline CDR1 and CDR2 sequences are LNHDA and SQIVND (reference sequence). The CDR3 covers 14 residues. The CDR3 here is CASPQGQQCEKLFF. In DNA, the CDR3 is TGTGCCAGTCCACAGGGACAGCAGTGTGAAAAACTGTTTTTT.

The J gene is TRBJ2-7, the V gene TRBV29-1; D is perhaps TRBD1 or TRBD2 (5 bases each). V was shortened by 5 bases and J by 2 bases, with 13 bases between the two germline ends. CDR1 and CDR2 from the germline V gene are SQVTM and ANQGSEA. This CDR3 spans 13 amino acids. In DNA form, the CDR3 reads TGCAGCGTTCCCGGGACCGAAACCTACGAGCAGTACTTC. Encoded protein: CSVPGTETYEQYF.

A few counts support this clonotype. The J gene is TRBJ2-2, the V gene TRBV11-1, with D unclear. The V end lost 3 bases, the J end lost 6 bases, and 11 bases lay between the germline ends. The CDR3 runs 14 residues. Per germline, CDR1 SGHAT and CDR2 FQDESV (reference sequence). CDR3 residues: CASSFPIQAGELFF. The CDR3 coding sequence is TGTGCCAGCAGCTTCCCTATCCAAGCCGGGGAGCTGTTTTTT. Full variable domain (rest looked up from reference TRBV11-1 and TRBJ2-2): EAEVAQSPRYKITEKSQAVAFWCDPISGHATLYWYRQILGQGPELLVQFQDESVVDDSQLPKDRFSAERLKGVDSTLKIQPAELGDSAMYLCASSFPIQAGELFFGEGSRLTVL.

This chain links TRBV7-2 with TRBJ1-6; D is unresolved. Germline CDR1 and CDR2: SGHTA and FQGNSA. V lost 5 bases and J 6 bases, leaving 14 bases between the germline ends. The CDR3 is made up of 15 amino acids. CDR3 amino acids: CASSPSGMSNSPLHF. In DNA form, the CDR3 reads TGTGCCAGCAGCCCCTCCGGGATGAGTAATTCACCCCTCCACTTT.

At least ten counts were recorded for this clonotype. The V call is TRBV6-1, the J call TRBJ1-2; D remains unclear. V was pared by 4 bases and J by 2 bases, with 11 bases between. The CDR3 totals 14 residues. Germline V gene lookup returns CDR1 MNHNS and CDR2 SASEGT. The CDR3: CASSALTANYGYTF. The CDR3 DNA sequence: TGTGCCAGCAGTGCTCTAACAGCAAACTATGGCTACACCTTC.

The V call is TRBV20-1, the J call TRBJ1-5; tentatively, D is TRBD1 (5 bases). This CDR3 is 15 amino acids long. Germline V CDR1 and CDR2: DFQATT, SNEGSKA (reference sequence). The germline V and J ends were trimmed by 6 bases and 4 bases, with 19 bases remaining between them. The CDR3 region is CSAKETGLLNQPQHF. In DNA, the CDR3 is TGCAGTGCCAAGGAAACGGGACTTCTGAATCAGCCCCAGCATTTT.

This clonotype was picked up many times. V and J are TRBV28 and TRBJ2-7; 14 bases agree with TRBD2. V lost 3 bases to trimming and J lost 5 bases; unmatched junction nucleotides: 12. The CDR3 totals 18 residues. Germline V gene sequence: CDR1 MDHEN, CDR2 SYDVKM. The CDR3, as DNA: TGTGCCAGCAGTTTGCAGGGAGGACTAGCGGGAGGAGTCCACGAGCAGTACTTC. Residues: CASSLQGGLAGGVHEQYF.

This clonotype was observed a few times. The chain employs TRBV11-1 and TRBJ1-1; no clear D. CDR3 length: 15 amino acids. V lost 2 bases and J 0 bases, leaving 10 bases between the germline ends. Germline V CDR1 and CDR2: SGHAT, FQDESV (reference sequence). The CDR3 loop reads CASSLLGQLNTEAFF. The CDR3 coding sequence is TGTGCCAGCAGCTTATTAGGTCAACTGAACACTGAAGCTTTCTTT.

With respect to this clonotype: A much larger clone sits a single nucleotide away, making a read error possible. The chain recombines TRBV20-1 with TRBJ2-5; 10 nucleotides align to TRBD1. CDR1 DFQATT and CDR2 SNEGSKA come from the germline V gene (reference sequence). This CDR3 has 13 residues. The CDR3 DNA reads TGCAGTGCCACGGACAGGGGGGGAGAGACCCAGTGCTTC. This encodes CSATDRGGETQCF.

The chain is built from TRBV6-5 and TRBJ1-3; no reliable D call. Trimming took 3 bases from V and 4 from J, leaving 16 bases between them. The CDR3 spans 16 residues. Germline values: CDR1 MNHEY, CDR2 SVGAGI. CDR3 amino acids: CASSYDIPSRGNTIYF. Written as DNA, the CDR3 is TGTGCCAGCAGTTATGACATCCCCTCGCGAGGAAACACCATATATTTT.

V and J are TRBV10-3 and TRBJ2-3, with D tentatively TRBD1 (6 bases). The CDR3 runs to 16 residues. The V and J ends lost 6 bases and 2 bases respectively, with 18 bases between them. Looked up from germline, CDR1 is ENHRY and CDR2 is SYGVKD. The CDR3 DNA is TGTGCCATCAGACCACGGATCTCGGGACACACAGATACGCAGTATTTT. The encoded protein is CAIRPRISGHTDTQYF.

The chain carries TRBV7-3 and TRBJ2-7; D remains ambiguous. The length of the CDR3 is 13 residues. V shed 1 base and J shed 6 bases, with 10 bases lying between them. Germline values: CDR1 SGHTA, CDR2 FQGTGA. The CDR3 DNA follows: TGTGCCAGCAGCTTAAGTCCCAAATTCGAGCAGTACTTC. Residues: CASSLSPKFEQYF. Full variable domain (outside the CDR3, taken from reference TRBV7-3 and TRBJ2-7): GAGVSQTPSNKVTEKGKYVELRCDPISGHTALYWYRQSLGQGPEFLIYFQGTGAADDSGLPNDRFFAVRPEGSVSTLKIQRTERGDSAVYLCASSLSPKFEQYFGPGTRLTVT.

This sequence joins TRBV4-1 and TRBJ1-2; D unclear. Trimming removed 3 bases at V and 5 bases at J, with 7 bases between. The CDR3 spans 12 residues. Germline V lookup: CDR1 MGHRA, CDR2 YSYEKL. Written as DNA, the CDR3 is TGCGCCAGCAGCCACCCACAGTATGGCTACACCTTC. Protein sequence: CASSHPQYGYTF.

The genes are TRBV20-1 and TRBJ1-2, with D unclear. This CDR3 region has 14 residues. The V gene's germline CDR1 is DFQATT and CDR2 SNEGSKA (reference sequence). V was trimmed by 3 bases and J by 4 bases, leaving 15 bases between them. CDR3 sequence: CSASPFDRSYGYTF. For the CDR3, the DNA is TGCAGTGCTAGCCCTTTCGACCGAAGCTATGGCTACACCTTC.

In this sample, this clonotype turned up a few times. V usage is TRBV2 and J usage is TRBJ1-5; TRBD1 matches 8 bases. This CDR3 has 15 residues. Germline CDR1 SNHLY, CDR2 FYNNEI. J lost 6 bases, V lost 3 bases, and 7 bases had no gene match. The CDR3 bases are TGTGCCAGCAGTGAGTCGAACAGGGGGACTCAGCCCCAGCATTTT. It translates to CASSESNRGTQPQHF.

This clonotype was observed a few times. V is TRBV30 and J is TRBJ1-6, with TRBD1 matching 7 bases. Trimming at V came to 8 bases and at J to 7 bases, leaving 8 bases not matched to a gene. This CDR3 has 13 amino acids. The germline gives CDR1 GTSNPN, CDR2 SVGIG (reference sequence). The CDR3 loop is CAAGTDTNSPLHF. The CDR3 DNA is TGTGCCGCCGGGACAGACACAAATTCACCCCTCCACTTT.

The rearrangement uses TRBV11-2 and TRBJ2-7; D assignment may be TRBD1 or TRBD2 (5 bases each). CDR3 size: 15 residues. V was trimmed by 5 bases and J by 3 bases, leaving 17 bases between them. Germline CDR1 and CDR2: SGHAT and FQNNGV. The CDR3 bases are TGTGCCAGCAGCCCTTTGCAGGGTCGGGGCTACGAGCAGTACTTC. Its protein product is CASSPLQGRGYEQYF.

The chain is built from TRBV10-1 and TRBJ2-2; D may be TRBD1 or TRBD2 (6 bases each). V shed 5 bases and J shed 3 bases, with 13 bases lying between them. Germline-derived CDR1 and CDR2 are WNHNN and SYGVQD (reference sequence). The CDR3 covers 15 residues. The DNA of the CDR3 is TGCGCCAGCAGTACTGGACAGCGGGACACCGGGGAGCTGTTTTTT. It encodes CASSTGQRDTGELFF.

The V and J genes are TRBV6-1 and TRBJ1-4; no definite D call. The length of the CDR3 is 15 residues. Trimming took 0 bases from V and 8 from J, leaving 13 bases between them. The germline V gene has CDR1 MNHNS and CDR2 SASEGT. CDR3 nucleotide sequence: TGTGCCAGCAGTGAAGCGCGCCATAGGAACGAAAAACTGTTTTTT. Translation gives CASSEARHRNEKLFF.

This clonotype was seen many times. V gene TRBV11-2 combines with J gene TRBJ2-7; perhaps TRBD2 as D (6 bases). The CDR3 sequence is 13 residues long. CDR1 SGHAT and CDR2 FQNNGV come from the germline V gene. V lost 5 bases to trimming and J lost 7 bases, with 15 bases between them. CDR3 DNA: TGTGCCAGCAGCCGGGGACTGCAATCGGAGCAGTACTTC. It translates to CASSRGLQSEQYF.

V usage is TRBV24-1 and J usage is TRBJ1-5; no clear D gene. V lost 9 bases and J 0 bases, leaving 11 bases between the germline ends. CDR1 and CDR2 from the germline V gene are KGHDR and SFDVKD. The CDR3 runs 14 residues. CDR3 loop: CATLPFLSNQPQHF. The CDR3 nucleotides read TGTGCCACCCTACCCTTTCTTAGCAATCAGCCCCAGCATTTT.

This chain joins TRBV9 and TRBJ2-2, with 12 positions matching TRBD2. This CDR3 comprises 17 residues. Germline V gene lookup returns CDR1 SGDLS and CDR2 YYNGEE. Germline trimming cut 4 bases from V and 4 bases from J; bases unmatched to any gene: 8. The CDR3 sequence: CASSPRLAGVGTGELFF. The CDR3 DNA is TGTGCCAGCAGCCCCAGACTAGCGGGAGTCGGCACCGGGGAGCTGTTTTTT.

This chain uses TRBV10-3 with TRBJ2-7; 7 bases map to TRBD2. CDR3 length equals 14 residues. Germline V gives CDR1 ENHRY, CDR2 SYGVKD. V trimming: 3 bases; J trimming: 2 bases; junction bases outside the gene matches: 4. CDR3 in DNA: TGTGCCATCAGTGATCCCGGGACTACCTACGAGCAGTACTTC. It encodes CAISDPGTTYEQYF.

The V call is TRBV30, the J call TRBJ1-4; 8 bases match TRBD1. V gave up 3 bases and J gave up 3 bases; unmatched junction bases: 3. Looked up from germline, CDR1 is GTSNPN and CDR2 is SVGIG (reference sequence). The CDR3 runs 14 residues. In nucleotides, the CDR3 is TGTGCCTGGAGGCGGACAGGGTCTAATGAAAAACTGTTTTTT. It codes for CAWRRTGSNEKLFF.

This clonotype was seen a few times. The chain couples TRBV7-9 to TRBJ1-4; D is unresolved. The V and J ends lost 8 bases and 3 bases respectively, with 13 bases between them. Germline loops: CDR1 SEHNR, CDR2 FQNEAQ (reference sequence). The CDR3 loop spans 14 amino acids. CDR3 amino acids: CASGVAAANEKLFF. The CDR3 DNA reads as TGTGCCAGCGGGGTGGCTGCTGCTAATGAAAAACTGTTTTTT.

This clonotype has a handful of counts. The rearrangement links TRBV13 to TRBJ2-7, with a weak D call TRBD2 (5 bases). V lost 0 bases to trimming and J lost 3 bases, with 9 bases between them. The germline V gene encodes CDR1 PRHDT and CDR2 FYEKMQ (reference sequence). This CDR3 is 14 amino acids long. This chain's CDR3 is CASSLGGDDYEQYF. Here the CDR3 DNA reads TGTGCCAGCAGCTTAGGGGGAGACGACTACGAGCAGTACTTC.

This clonotype was seen many times. The chain links TRBV6-1 to TRBJ2-7; TRBD2 agrees at 13 bases. The CDR3 has 15 amino acids. CDR1 is MNHNS and CDR2 is SASEGT in the germline V gene. With 5 bases clipped from V and 0 bases from J, the junction kept 1 base outside the gene matches. The CDR3 region is CASSRTSGSSYEQYF. The CDR3 bases are TGTGCCAGCAGTAGGACTAGCGGGAGCTCCTACGAGCAGTACTTC.

This chain uses TRBV20-1 with TRBJ2-7; D gene ambiguous. Trimming stripped 4 bases from V and 2 bases from J, with 6 bases between. This CDR3 comprises 11 residues. Germline lookup yields CDR1 DFQATT and CDR2 SNEGSKA (reference sequence). The CDR3 protein is CSATDAYEQYF. The CDR3 DNA is TGCAGTGCTACCGACGCCTACGAGCAGTACTTC.

This clonotype was found many times. This chain links TRBV28 with TRBJ1-2, with 10 bases that match TRBD1. With 0 bases clipped from V and 6 bases from J, the junction kept 1 base outside the gene matches. The length of the CDR3 is 14 residues. CDR1 is MDHEN and CDR2 is SYDVKM in the germline V gene. DNA for the CDR3: TGTGCCAGCAGTTTATGGGGACAGGGGCATGGCTACACCTTC. Translation: CASSLWGQGHGYTF.